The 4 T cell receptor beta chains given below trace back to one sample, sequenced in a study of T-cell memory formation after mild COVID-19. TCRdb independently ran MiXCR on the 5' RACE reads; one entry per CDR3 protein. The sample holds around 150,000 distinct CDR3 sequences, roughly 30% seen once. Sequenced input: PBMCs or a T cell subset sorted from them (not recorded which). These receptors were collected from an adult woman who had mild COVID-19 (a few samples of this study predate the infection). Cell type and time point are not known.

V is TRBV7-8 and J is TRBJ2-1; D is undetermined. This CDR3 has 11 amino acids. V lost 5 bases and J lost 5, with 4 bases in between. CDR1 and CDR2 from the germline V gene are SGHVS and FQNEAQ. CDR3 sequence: CASSNHNEQFF. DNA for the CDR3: TGTGCCAGCAGCAATCACAATGAGCAGTTCTTC.

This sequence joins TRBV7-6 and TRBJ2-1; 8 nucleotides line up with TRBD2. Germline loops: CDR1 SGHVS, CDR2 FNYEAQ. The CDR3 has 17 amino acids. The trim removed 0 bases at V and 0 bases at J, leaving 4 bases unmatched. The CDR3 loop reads CASSLAASGSSYNEQFF. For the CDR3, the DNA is TGTGCCAGCAGCTTAGCGGCGAGCGGGAGCTCCTACAATGAGCAGTTCTTC.

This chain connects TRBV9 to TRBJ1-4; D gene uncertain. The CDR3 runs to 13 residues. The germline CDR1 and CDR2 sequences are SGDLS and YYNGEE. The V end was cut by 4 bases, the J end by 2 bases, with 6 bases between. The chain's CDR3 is CASSPHTNEKLFF. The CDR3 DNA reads TGTGCCAGCAGCCCACACACTAATGAAAAACTGTTTTTT.

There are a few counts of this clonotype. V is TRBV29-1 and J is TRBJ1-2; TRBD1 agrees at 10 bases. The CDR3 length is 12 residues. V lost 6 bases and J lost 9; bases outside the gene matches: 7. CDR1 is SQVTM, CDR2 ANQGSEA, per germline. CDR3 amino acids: CSVEGQGPRYTF. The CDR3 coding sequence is TGCAGCGTGGAGGGACAGGGGCCGCGCTACACCTTC.